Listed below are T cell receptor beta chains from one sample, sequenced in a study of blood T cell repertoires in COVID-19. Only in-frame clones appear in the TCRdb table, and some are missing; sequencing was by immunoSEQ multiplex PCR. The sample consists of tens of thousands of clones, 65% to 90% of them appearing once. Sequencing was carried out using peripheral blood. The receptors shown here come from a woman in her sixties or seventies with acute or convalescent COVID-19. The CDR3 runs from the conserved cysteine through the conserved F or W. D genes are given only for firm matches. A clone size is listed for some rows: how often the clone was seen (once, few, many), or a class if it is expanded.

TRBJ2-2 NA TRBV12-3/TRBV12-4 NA TGTGCCAGCAGGGGGACAAACGGGGAGCTGTTTTTT CASRGTNGELFF
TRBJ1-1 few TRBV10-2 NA TGCGCCAGCAGCCGTTCACAGGGCATGAACACTGAAGCTTTCTTT CASSRSQGMNTEAFF
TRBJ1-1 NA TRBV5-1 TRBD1 TGCGCCAGCAGCTTAGAGACAGGGGGCCTGTTCAGAGCTTTCTTT CASSLETGGLFRAFF
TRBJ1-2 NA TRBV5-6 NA TGTGCCAGCCGTCCGCCGGGGAACTATGGCTACACCTTC CASRPPGNYGYTF
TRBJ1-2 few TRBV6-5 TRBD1 TGTGCCAGCAGGACGGACAGGGGGTCTGGCTACACCTTC CASRTDRGSGYTF
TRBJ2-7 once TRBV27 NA TGTGCCAGACCCTCTCACGGGGATATGCCCTACGAGCAGTACTTC CARPSHGDMPYEQYF
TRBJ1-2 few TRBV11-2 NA TGTGCCAGCAGCTTAGATTGGACAGTCGGCTACACCTTC CASSLDWTVGYTF
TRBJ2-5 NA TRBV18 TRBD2 TGTGCCAGCTCACCGACTAGCGGTCGGGAGACCCAGTACTTC CASSPTSGRETQYF
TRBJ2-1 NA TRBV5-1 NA TGCGCCAGCAGCTTGGTTAGGGGGGGACCCGACAATGAGCAGTTCTTC CASSLVRGGPDNEQFF
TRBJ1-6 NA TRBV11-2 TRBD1 TGTGCCAGCAGTCGGGACAGGGGATATTCACCCCTCCACTTT CASSRDRGYSPLHF
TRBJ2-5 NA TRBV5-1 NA TGCGCCAGCAGCCCCGACAGTGGGGAGACCCAGTACTTC CASSPDSGETQYF